The entry below gives a single TCR beta chain sequence along with its context. The sample originates from a study of blood T cell repertoires in COVID-19. Study at large: Samples taken during acute and convalescent COVID-19 were collected in the United States, Italy and Spain.

Germline-derived CDR1 and CDR2 are SGHVS and FQNEAQ. The CDR3 spans 17 residues. The trim removed 3 bases at V and 3 bases at J, leaving 11 bases unmatched. In the original workflow: Reference gene primer amplification in the assay estimated nucleated cell counts. Profiling relied on immunoSEQ multiplex PCR, and the TCRdb table lists in-frame clones only, not all of them. For V, J and clone size, that table is used; D and trimming come from the DNA. The sample contains 200,000 or so clones, 84% of which appear only once. The chain recombines TRBV7-8 with TRBJ1-5; 7 nucleotides agree with TRBD1. The sequence derives from a human donor in a cohort sampled during active COVID-19. Sequencing was done on a sample of peripheral blood. The chain's CDR3 is CASSFNRQGMFNQPQHF. The CDR3 DNA reads as TGTGCCAGCAGCTTTAACCGACAGGGTATGTTCAATCAGCCCCAGCATTTT.